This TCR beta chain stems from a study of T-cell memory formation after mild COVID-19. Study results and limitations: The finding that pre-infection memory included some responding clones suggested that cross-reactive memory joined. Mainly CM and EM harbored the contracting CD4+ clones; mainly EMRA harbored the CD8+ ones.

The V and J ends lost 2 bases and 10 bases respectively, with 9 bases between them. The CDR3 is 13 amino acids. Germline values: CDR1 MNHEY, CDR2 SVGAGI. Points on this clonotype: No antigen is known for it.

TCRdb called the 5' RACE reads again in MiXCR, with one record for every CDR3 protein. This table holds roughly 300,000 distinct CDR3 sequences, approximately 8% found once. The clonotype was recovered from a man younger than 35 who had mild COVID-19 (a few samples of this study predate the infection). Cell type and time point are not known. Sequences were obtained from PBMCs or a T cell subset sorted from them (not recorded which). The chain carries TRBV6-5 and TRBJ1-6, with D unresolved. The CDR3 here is CASSYRSGSPLHF. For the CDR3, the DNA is TGTGCCAGCAGTTACAGGTCTGGGTCACCCCTCCACTTT.